The sequence of this T cell receptor beta chain was determined in a study of graft-versus-host responses after intestinal transplantation. Broader study findings: Early post-transplant falls in HvG clones accompanied the peak levels of circulating GvH clones.

Profiled with immunoSEQ multiplex PCR; TCRdb holds only in-frame clones, not every one. This sample has fewer than 110,000 clones; approximately 88% occur once, and the top ten carry about 0.73%. Worth noting for this clone: Its specificity is not known.

Germline lookup yields CDR1 SGHAT and CDR2 FQDESV (reference sequence). V gave up 6 bases and J gave up 9 bases; unmatched junction bases: 10. The CDR3 is 15 residues long. The sequence came from a human donor who was the organ donor for an intestinal transplant. Sequences were derived from unstimulated CD4+ T cells sorted from spleen or lymph node cells, sampled before transplant. The rearrangement uses TRBV11-1 and TRBJ2-1, with TRBD2 matching 11 bases. The CDR3 DNA follows: TGTGCCAGCAGTTCTGAAGTAGCGGGGGGGAGTGAGCAGTTCTTC. Translated: CASSSEVAGGSEQFF.